What follows describes a single T cell receptor (beta chain). A much larger clonotype is one base distant, so this may be a read error. The germline gives CDR1 DFQATT, CDR2 SNEGSKA (reference sequence). This CDR3 region has 16 residues. Bone marrow was sampled from every patient at the time of active disease. The library was built from about 370 ng RNA with molecular barcoded adaptors for alpha/delta and beta/gamma chains. TCRdb passed the reads through MiXCR, listing each CDR3 protein once. The sample consists of 130,000 or so distinct CDR3 sequences, less than 15% of them appearing once. The record originates from a study of read filtering for tumor transcriptome and immune sequencing.

The receptor was derived from a donor over 35 with multiple myeloma. Sequencing was performed on a population of CD138-negative cells sorted from bone marrow. The V gene is TRBV20-1, the J gene TRBJ2-1; TRBD2 agrees at 15 bases. The CDR3 protein is CRAPPWTSGRADEQFF. The CDR3 coding sequence is TGCAGGGCTCCCCCCTGGACTAGCGGGAGGGCCGATGAGCAGTTCTTC.